This T cell receptor beta chain was sequenced for a study of metastatic and nonmetastatic thyroid tumors. As for the study in general: Peripheral blood and tumor or nodule samples from malignant and benign thyroid patients were compared.

Germline V gene lookup returns CDR1 SQVTM and CDR2 ANQGSEA. The CDR3 is made up of 13 amino acids. Unmatched junction bases numbered 2, after V lost 3 bases and J lost 10 bases. Patients had received no treatment of any kind before thyroid surgery. This clone was observed many times. TCRdb ran MiXCR on the PCR reads. The sample has around 15,000 clones; less than 25% are singletons. This chain joins TRBV29-1 and TRBJ2-1, with 14 bases aligning to TRBD2. Sequencing was performed on tumor tissue. The clonotype originates from a male donor with papillary thyroid cancer or a benign thyroid nodule (not recorded which). Some clones in this sample may be carry-over from other donors' samples. Written as DNA, the CDR3 is TGCAGCGTTGAGGGACTAGCGGGAGACGAGCAGTTCTTC. It specifies CSVEGLAGDEQFF.